This T cell receptor (beta chain) was obtained from a study of cytomegalovirus exposure and HLA in healthy donors. It was the roughly 110-subject validation cohort, separate from the approximately 620-subject first cohort, to which the donors belonged. This CDR3 is 11 amino acids long. The germline CDR1 and CDR2 sequences are SGHTA and FQGNSA. With 4 bases removed from V and 15 bases from J, the gap between germline ends came to 13 bases. Using immunoSEQ multiplex PCR, the repertoire was profiled, and TCRdb retains in-frame clones only, with some absent. The sample comprises roughly 67,000 clones, around 93% of which are singletons, and about 3% rests with the top ten.

This chain links TRBV7-2 with TRBJ2-1, with TRBD2 as a possible D gene (5 bases). The receptor comes from a man aged 18 to 29 in good health and CMV-seronegative. The sample comprised PBMCs. The CDR3, as DNA: TGTGCCAGCAGCTCTGGGAGCTGGGGGTTCTTC. It is translated as CASSSGSWGFF.